The 10 T cell receptor beta chains in this list originate from one sample, sequenced in a study of tumor and adjacent non-tumor tissue in lung cancer. The library came from three nested PCR rounds adapted from ARM-PCR protocols. TCRdb re-called the multiplex PCR reads through MiXCR, storing one row per CDR3 protein. The sample consists of 95,000 to 150,000 distinct CDR3 sequences, 55% to 75% of them appearing once. The template was RNA from unsorted bulk tissue. The sequenced sample consisted of lung tumor tissue. All receptors come from a young man with non-small cell lung cancer.

A note on this clonotype: Relative to the germline gene, one junction end is altered; a read error may explain this. The chain couples TRBV6-1 to TRBJ2-7; D is undetermined. Germline values: CDR1 MNHNS, CDR2 SASEGT. The CDR3 is made up of 13 amino acids. The CDR3 DNA is TGTGCCAGTAGTGAATGGCACGGCTACAAGCAGTACTTC. Its protein is CASSEWHGYKQYF.

The table lists this clonotype with a count of one. The CDR3 DNA reads TGCAACATGTTCCGGGATAGGAACACCGGGGAGCTGTTTTTT. It is translated as CNMFRDRNTGELFF. The chain joins TRBV29-1 to TRBJ2-2, with D possibly TRBD2 on 5 matching bases. Per the germline V gene, CDR1 is SQVTM and CDR2 is ANQGSEA. This CDR3 contains 14 residues.

Regarding this clonotype: At one end, the junction sequence differs from germline, possibly due to a read error. V gene TRBV20-1 combines with J gene TRBJ2-1; 9 positions agree with TRBD2. The CDR3 spans 16 residues. Germline loops: CDR1 DFQATT, CDR2 SNEGSKA (reference sequence). This CDR3 is CNARDGFQRGENEQFF. The CDR3 region has the DNA TGCAATGCTAGAGATGGGTTCCAGCGGGGGGAGAATGAGCAGTTCTTC.

V and J are TRBV29-1 and TRBJ1-2, with a weak D call TRBD1 (5 bases). Germline V gene data show CDR1 as SQVTM and CDR2 as ANQGSEA. The CDR3 sequence is 11 residues long. Trimming cost V 4 bases and J 10 bases, with 13 bases left between them. CDR3 nucleotides: TGCAGCGTTGTCTGGGGCAATGACTACACCTTC. Translation: CSVVWGNDYTF.

This clonotype was seen a handful of times. Because the CDR3 is missing its conserved closing phenylalanine or tryptophan, this is likely a read error. V gene TRBV12-3 or TRBV12-4 combines with J gene TRBJ1-3; 7 bases are shared with TRBD1. The CDR3 length is 17 residues. The trim removed 5 bases at V and 4 bases at J, leaving 14 bases unmatched. CDR3 loop: CASSPHRQGVAGNTIYL. CDR3 nucleotide sequence: TGTGCCAGCAGTCCCCACAGACAGGGAGTCGCCGGAAACACCATATATCTT.

A word on this clonotype: Given a much more abundant clone one base away, this may be a read error. V gene TRBV20-1 combines with J gene TRBJ2-1; TRBD1 agrees at 8 bases. Germline lookup yields CDR1 DFQATT and CDR2 SNEGSKA (reference sequence). The CDR3 extends over 13 amino acids. CDR3 in amino acids: CSVRRDRINEEFF. The CDR3 DNA is TGCAGTGTCCGCCGGGACAGGATCAATGAGGAGTTCTTC.

As to this clonotype: This clone may be a read error of a much larger clone one base away. The V and J genes are TRBV6-2 or TRBV6-3 and TRBJ2-4; D perhaps matches TRBD2 (5 bases). Looked up from germline, CDR1 is MNHEY and CDR2 is SVGEGT. The CDR3 covers 14 residues. CDR3 sequence reads: CASSLGPWENNQYF. The CDR3 bases are TGTGCCAGCAGTCTTGGACCGTGGGAGAACAATCAGTACTTC.

With respect to this clonotype: Given a much more abundant clone one base away, this may be a read error. This chain connects TRBV20-1 to TRBJ1-1, with 8 bases aligning to TRBD1. Germline V gene sequence: CDR1 DFQATT, CDR2 SNEGSKA (reference sequence). This CDR3 has 14 amino acids. The CDR3 here is CSARPTGVNTQAFF. DNA for the CDR3: TGCAGTGCTCGCCCGACAGGGGTGAACACTCAAGCTTTCTTT.

The count of this clonotype is one. A much bigger clone sits one base away, suggesting this may be a read error. CDR3 loop: CASSEHNGGGLFF. CDR3 DNA sequence: TGCGCCAGCAGTGAGCACAACGGGGGGGGGCTGTTTTTT. The rearrangement uses TRBV10-2 and TRBJ2-2, with TRBD2 matching over 8 bases. The CDR3 length is 13 residues. The V gene's germline CDR1 is WSHSY and CDR2 SAAADI.

The chain recombines TRBV10-1 with TRBJ1-2; 8 nucleotides line up with TRBD1. The CDR3 has 14 amino acids. Trimming cost V 6 bases and J 5 bases; bases outside gene matches: 8. The germline CDR1 and CDR2 sequences are WNHNN and SYGVQD (reference sequence). CDR3 DNA sequence: TGCGCCAGCAGAGTGGACAGGGTACAATATGGCTACACCTTC. This sequence encodes CASRVDRVQYGYTF.